This T cell receptor (beta chain) came from a study of blood T cell repertoires in COVID-19. At the level of the study: There were acute and convalescent COVID-19 samples, and they came from the United States, Italy and Spain.

TCRdb's table, derived via immunoSEQ multiplex PCR, lists solely in-frame clones and lacks some. The sample lists about 300,000 clones, just over 85% occurring once. Cohort assignment relied on participant-reported clinical history. Before being deemed recovered, Cohort 3 donors had two negative PCRs, clearance, or symptom resolution. V was pared by 4 bases and J by 6 bases, with 5 bases of the junction left unmatched. CDR3 length: 13 residues. From germline, CDR1 is WNHNN and CDR2 SYGVQD (reference sequence). The sample was PBMCs or T cells enriched from blood (not recorded which). The chain has TRBV10-1 and TRBJ2-7; TRBD1 matches at 8 bases. The sequence was collected from a man younger than 45 who had recovered from COVID-19. CDR3 sequence: CASSATGVREQYF. CDR3 nucleotide sequence: TGCGCCAGCAGTGCGACAGGGGTTCGCGAGCAGTACTTC.